This TCR beta chain emerged from a study of cytomegalovirus exposure and HLA in healthy donors. The PCR ran on 60 Vbeta and 13 Jbeta primers. TCRdb's table, derived via immunoSEQ multiplex PCR, lists solely in-frame clones and lacks some. The sample has approximately 190,000 clones, 78% seen once. Trimming stripped 0 bases from V and 2 bases from J, with 14 bases between. Germline V gene data show CDR1 as SGDLS and CDR2 as YYNGEE. The CDR3 runs to 16 residues. This TCR came from a woman younger than 45 in good health and CMV-seropositive. The chain couples TRBV9 to TRBJ1-2, with a tentative D call TRBD1 (6 bases). The sequencing input was PBMCs. The CDR3 coding sequence is TGTGCCAGCAGCGTAGATAGGCAGGGGAGAAACTATGGCTACACCTTC. It specifies CASSVDRQGRNYGYTF.